Below, 30 T cell receptor beta chains from the same sample are listed, as sequenced in a study of blood T cell repertoires in COVID-19. Here immunoSEQ multiplex PCR was the method, and the copy in TCRdb shows in-frame clones only, minus some. The sample has 130,000 to 150,000 clones, under 90% seen once. Sequencing was done on a sample of peripheral blood. The receptors were gathered from a human donor in a cohort sampled during active COVID-19.

The CDR3 protein is CASSLGLMNTEAFF. In DNA form, the CDR3 reads TGTGCCAGCAGCTTAGGACTGATGAACACTGAAGCTTTCTTT. The J gene is TRBJ1-1, the V gene TRBV11-1; the D is unclear. Germline V gives CDR1 SGHAT, CDR2 FQDESV (reference sequence). CDR3 length equals 14 residues. V was shortened by 1 base and J by 0 bases, with 6 bases between the two germline ends.

The rearrangement uses TRBV30 and TRBJ2-3, with 15 bases lining up with TRBD2. V was clipped by 5 bases and J by 4 bases; unmatched bases: 4. This CDR3 comprises 15 residues. Germline V gene data show CDR1 as GTSNPN and CDR2 as SVGIG (reference sequence). The DNA for the CDR3 is TGTGCCTGGGGACTAGCGGGGGGGTGGGCAGATACGCAGTATTTT. It yields the protein CAWGLAGGWADTQYF.

V and J are TRBV9 and TRBJ2-2; D is unclear. V was cut by 2 bases and J by 0 bases, with 8 bases left in between. This CDR3 is built from 15 residues. Germline CDR1 and CDR2: SGDLS and YYNGEE. The CDR3 sequence: CASSVLQTNTGELFF. CDR3 bases: TGTGCCAGCAGCGTGCTACAGACGAACACCGGGGAGCTGTTTTTT.

A single count supports this clone. The rearrangement joins TRBV10-3 to TRBJ1-1; maybe TRBD1 (6 bases). The germline V and J ends were trimmed by 4 bases and 1 base, with 7 bases remaining between them. The CDR3 runs to 13 residues. Germline V lookup: CDR1 ENHRY, CDR2 SYGVKD. The CDR3 region is CAISAGQNTEAFF. The DNA of the CDR3 is TGTGCCATCAGTGCGGGACAGAACACTGAAGCTTTCTTT.

This clone was observed a single time. CDR3 in amino acids: CASSLSRGTGDKTQYF. DNA of the CDR3: TGTGCCAGCAGTTTATCACGGGGGACAGGGGACAAGACCCAGTACTTC. This chain links TRBV27 with TRBJ2-5; 10 bases line up with TRBD1. Germline CDR1 reads MNHEY; CDR2 reads SMNVEV (reference sequence). J gave up 6 bases and V 0 bases, and 7 bases lay outside the gene matches. The CDR3 has 16 residues.

The chain couples TRBV6-2 or TRBV6-3 to TRBJ1-2, with D unresolved. CDR1 is MNHEY and CDR2 is SVGEGT in the germline V gene. The CDR3 runs 17 residues. The germline V and J ends were trimmed by 0 bases and 3 bases, with 17 bases remaining between them. This CDR3 reads CASSYSISTGKDYGYTF. Written as DNA, the CDR3 is TGTGCCAGCAGTTACTCGATCAGCACCGGGAAGGACTATGGCTACACCTTC.

The chain is built from TRBV10-3 and TRBJ1-5; D may be TRBD1 (5 bases). This CDR3 contains 15 residues. V was cut by 5 bases and J by 1 base, with 12 bases left in between. Germline lookup yields CDR1 ENHRY and CDR2 SYGVKD. DNA for the CDR3: TGTGCCATCAGTCCAGGGTTAGAGAGCAATCAGCCCCAGCATTTT. Its protein product is CAISPGLESNQPQHF.

The rearrangement links TRBV19 to TRBJ1-2, with TRBD1 identical over 9 bases. The CDR3 covers 15 residues. J lost 2 bases, V lost 2 bases, and 3 bases had no gene match. Germline CDR1 and CDR2: LNHDA and SQIVND (reference sequence). For the CDR3, the DNA is TGTGCCAGTAGTATACTACAGGGGGCAAACTATGGCTACACCTTC. This translates into CASSILQGANYGYTF. The whole variable domain, remainder taken from reference TRBV19 and TRBJ1-2, is DGGITQSPKYLFRKEGQNVTLSCEQNLNHDAMYWYRQDPGQGLRLIYYSQIVNDFQKGDIAEGYSVSREKKESFPLTVTSAQKNPTAFYLCASSILQGANYGYTFGSGTRLTVV.

The chain combines TRBV3-1 (or the pseudogene TRBV3-2) with TRBJ1-2; D unclear. This CDR3 has 12 residues. From germline, CDR1 is LGHDT and CDR2 YNNKEL (reference sequence). Trimming pared 6 bases from V and 7 bases from J, leaving 12 bases between. CDR3 nucleotide sequence: TGTGCCAGCAGTCAATCTAACCTTGGCTACACCTTC. Its protein product is CASSQSNLGYTF.

J is TRBJ1-3 and V is TRBV4-3, with a tentative D call TRBD1 (6 bases). The CDR3 runs 15 residues. V was trimmed by 4 bases and J by 3 bases, leaving 13 bases between them. The germline gives CDR1 LGHNA, CDR2 YSLEER. CDR3 nucleotide sequence: TGCGCCAGCAGCCTGGGGCCAGGGGATGGAAACACCATATATTTT. This translates into CASSLGPGDGNTIYF.

The CDR3 protein is CASSEDPGMNTEAFF. In DNA form, the CDR3 reads TGTGCCAGCAGTGAAGACCCAGGGATGAACACTGAAGCTTTCTTT. The gene calls are TRBV6-1 and TRBJ1-1; a weak D match, TRBD1 (5 bases). In germline, CDR1 is MNHNS, CDR2 SASEGT. With 1 base removed from V and 0 bases from J, the gap between germline ends came to 9 bases. The CDR3 length is 15 residues.

The chain recombines TRBV6-1 with TRBJ1-5; no reliable D call. Germline values: CDR1 MNHNS, CDR2 SASEGT. The CDR3 sequence is 17 residues long. Trimming pared 2 bases from V and 7 bases from J, leaving 21 bases between. The chain's CDR3 is CASSEIPQVGFGQPQHF. The CDR3 DNA is TGTGCCAGCAGTGAAATTCCCCAGGTTGGTTTTGGCCAGCCCCAGCATTTT.

The V call is TRBV5-1, the J call TRBJ2-7; no firm D call. The CDR3 has 15 residues. The germline gives CDR1 SGHRS, CDR2 YFSETQ. The V gene lost 4 bases and the J gene lost 0 bases, with 14 bases spanning the gap. CDR3 nucleotides: TGCGCCAGCAGCCCATCCCCCACGAGCTCCTACGAGCAGTACTTC. It yields the protein CASSPSPTSSYEQYF.

The sample holds a few counts of this clone. The J gene is TRBJ2-7, the V gene TRBV21-1; TRBD2 reflects the table's D call only, with no check against the DNA. TRBV21-1 is marked as a pseudogene. The CDR3 runs to 14 residues. CDR3 nucleotides: TGTGCCAGCAGCTACCCGGTAAGTTTGGACGAGCAGTACTTC. Translation gives CASSYPVSLDEQYF.

Within the sample, this clone is large. The chain carries TRBV3-1 (or the pseudogene TRBV3-2) and TRBJ1-6, with a weak D call TRBD1 (5 bases). CDR3 size: 15 residues. Germline V gives CDR1 LGHDT, CDR2 YNNKEL (reference sequence). Trimming pared 4 bases from V and 7 bases from J, leaving 14 bases between. For the CDR3, the DNA is TGTGCCAGCAGCCCCGGGGGAAGAAGGAATTCACCCCTCCACTTT. It yields the protein CASSPGGRRNSPLHF.

This chain uses TRBV6-6 with TRBJ2-6, with D unclear. Trimming pared 9 bases from V and 0 bases from J, leaving 6 bases between. CDR3 length: 13 amino acids. CDR1 is MNHNY, CDR2 SVGAGI, per germline (reference sequence). The CDR3 bases are TGTGCCAGTATCTACTCTGGGGCCAACGTCCTGACTTTC. Protein: CASIYSGANVLTF.

This sequence joins TRBV9 and TRBJ2-5; TRBD2 matches at 10 bases. CDR1 is SGDLS and CDR2 is YYNGEE in the germline V gene. The CDR3 contains 17 residues. V dropped 0 bases and J dropped 4; count of bases not matched to a gene: 9. CDR3 loop: CASSVGASGGRGETQYF. Written as DNA, the CDR3 is TGTGCCAGCAGCGTAGGAGCTAGCGGGGGCCGGGGAGAGACCCAGTACTTC.

The rearrangement uses TRBV4-3 and TRBJ1-2, with 8 bases that match TRBD1. CDR3 length: 13 amino acids. Germline CDR1 LGHNA, CDR2 YSLEER. Trimming removed 3 bases from V and 7 bases from J; junction bases left unmatched: 4. CDR3 nucleotides: TGCGCCAGCAGCCATCAGGGGGCGCGTGGCTACACCTTC. Its translation: CASSHQGARGYTF.

The chain has TRBV7-6 and TRBJ1-3, with a tentative D call TRBD1 (5 bases). The CDR3 covers 13 residues. V lost 4 bases and J 8 bases, leaving 12 bases between the germline ends. The germline gives CDR1 SGHVS, CDR2 FNYEAQ. The CDR3 bases are TGTGCCAGCAGCTCGGGTAGGGGCGACACCATATATTTT. It encodes CASSSGRGDTIYF.

In its sample, this clone was seen once. V gene TRBV14 combines with J gene TRBJ1-2; 11 nucleotides line up with TRBD1. Germline assignment: CDR1 SGHDN and CDR2 FVKESK. The junction had 8 bases not matched to a gene; V was cut back by 4 bases and J by 1 base. This CDR3 spans 17 amino acids. The CDR3 DNA follows: TGTGCCAGCAGCCCGATAGATGGGACAGGGGGTAACTATGGCTACACCTTC. Protein product: CASSPIDGTGGNYGYTF.

The rearrangement links TRBV30 to TRBJ1-2, with D hard to call. Trimming shortened V by 1 base and J by 8 bases, and 14 bases separated the two germline ends. Germline CDR1 and CDR2: GTSNPN and SVGIG (reference sequence). The length of the CDR3 is 13 residues. The CDR3 DNA sequence: TGTGCCTGGAGTGGAGGGCCTCCGGGAGGCTACACCTTC. This encodes CAWSGGPPGGYTF.

This clone has ten or more counts. This chain links TRBV28 with TRBJ2-5, with 7 bases identical to TRBD1. This CDR3 is built from 14 residues. CDR1 MDHEN and CDR2 SYDVKM come from the germline V gene. The junction had 9 bases not matched to a gene; V was cut back by 6 bases and J by 5 bases. The CDR3 spells CASSPLTGRETQYF. CDR3 nucleotides: TGTGCCAGCAGCCCCCTGACAGGGCGGGAGACCCAGTACTTC.

This clone appeared once. J is TRBJ1-2 and V is TRBV9; a possible D gene is TRBD1 (6 bases). This CDR3 spans 15 amino acids. Per germline, CDR1 SGDLS and CDR2 YYNGEE. The ends were cut back, 5 bases at V and 4 bases at J, with 18 bases in the middle. The CDR3 sequence is CASRNTGLLSYGYTF. The DNA of the CDR3 is TGTGCCAGCAGGAATACAGGGTTGTTAAGCTATGGCTACACCTTC.

This chain links TRBV5-4 with TRBJ1-2; 8 nucleotides agree with TRBD1. Germline values: CDR1 SGHNT, CDR2 YYREEE (reference sequence). The CDR3 is 15 amino acids. V was pared by 0 bases and J by 6 bases, with 7 bases of the junction left unmatched. CDR3 sequence (DNA): TGTGCCAGCAGCTTGGAACCTACAGGGGGGAATGGCTACACCTTC. This gives the protein CASSLEPTGGNGYTF. The whole variable domain, filled in from reference TRBV5-4 and TRBJ1-2, reads ETGVTQSPTHLIKTRGQQVTLRCSSQSGHNTVSWYQQALGQGPQFIFQYYREEENGRGNFPPRFSGLQFPNYSSELNVNALELDDSALYLCASSLEPTGGNGYTFGSGTRLTVV.

This rearrangement joins TRBV5-4 to TRBJ2-6, with D possibly being TRBD2 (5 bases). The germline CDR1 and CDR2 sequences are SGHNT and YYREEE (reference sequence). V lost 4 bases, J lost 0 bases, and 20 bases lay in between. The CDR3 spans 19 residues. CDR3 sequence reads: CASSRSLGVHNSGANVLTF. The CDR3 DNA reads TGTGCCAGCAGCCGAAGCCTCGGGGTTCATAACTCTGGGGCCAACGTCCTGACTTTC.

This clone has at least ten counts. The chain links TRBV28 to TRBJ1-2, with D unresolved. This CDR3 comprises 15 residues. Trimming took 1 base from V and 2 from J, leaving 11 bases between them. Germline CDR1 and CDR2: MDHEN and SYDVKM. CDR3 DNA: TGTGCCAGCAGTTTATTCCGGGGTTGGAACTATGGCTACACCTTC. Protein: CASSLFRGWNYGYTF.

V is TRBV12-3 or TRBV12-4 and J is TRBJ2-3, with D tentatively TRBD1 (6 bases). The CDR3 consists of 13 residues. The ends were cut back, 6 bases at V and 1 base at J, with 8 bases in the middle. The CDR3 spells CASSNRGTDTQYF. The CDR3 nucleotides are TGTGCCAGCAGCAACAGGGGCACAGATACGCAGTATTTT.

The genes are TRBV24-1 and TRBJ2-7; 11 bases line up with TRBD1. This CDR3 is 12 amino acids long. The germline V gene has CDR1 KGHDR and CDR2 SFDVKD. V lost 10 bases and J lost 6; bases outside the gene matches: 4. CDR3 loop: CATDRGHGEQYF. The CDR3 coding sequence is TGTGCCACGGACAGGGGGCATGGCGAGCAGTACTTC.

In this sample, this clone turned up a few times. V usage is TRBV12-5 and J usage is TRBJ2-2; 11 nucleotides match TRBD2. Germline CDR1 LGHNT, CDR2 FRNRAP. The CDR3 has 15 residues. The V and J ends lost 6 bases and 4 bases, in that order; junction bases with no gene match: 4. The CDR3 DNA reads as TGTGCTAGTGGGAATAGCGGGGGGGCCACCGGGGAGCTGTTTTTT. Translating gives CASGNSGGATGELFF.

The chain has TRBV4-1 and TRBJ2-7; D remains unclear. The CDR3 is made up of 13 amino acids. The V and J ends lost 0 bases and 3 bases respectively, with 6 bases between them. Germline V gene sequence: CDR1 MGHRA, CDR2 YSYEKL. CDR3 residues: CASSQDIIYEQYF. The CDR3 nucleotides are TGCGCCAGCAGCCAAGACATCATCTACGAGCAGTACTTC.